What follows are 27 T cell receptor beta chains derived from one specimen sequenced in a study of post-analysis software for immune sequencing data. Unique molecular identifiers were carried by the TCR beta cDNA libraries. TCRdb processed the PCR reads anew with MiXCR; each CDR3 protein has one entry. The profile shows under 200,000 distinct CDR3 sequences, about 30% of them singletons. The study's findings and limits: Comparison of patients with controls showed 4 to 6 TRBV segments more frequent in patients, TRBV5-6, TRBV5-1 and TRBV20-1 among them.

These receptors' targets are unknown. The sample taken for sequencing was blood. The source is a girl younger than 18 with multiple sclerosis.

This clonotype was observed a handful of times. The V and J genes are TRBV28 and TRBJ1-2; possible D gene TRBD1, 5 bases. The V gene's germline CDR1 is MDHEN and CDR2 SYDVKM. The length of the CDR3 is 15 residues. With 3 bases removed from V and 2 bases from J, the gap between germline ends came to 13 bases. This CDR3 reads CASSLAGLGNYGYTF. In DNA, the CDR3 is TGTGCCAGCAGTTTGGCAGGGCTCGGGAACTATGGCTACACCTTC.

This clonotype was counted once. This may stem from a read error, because a much larger clone lies one nucleotide away. This likely comes from a read error, as the CDR3 has no conserved phenylalanine or tryptophan at its end. The chain combines TRBV20-1 with TRBJ2-1; 7 bases are shared with TRBD2. The CDR3 has 12 residues. The V segment lost 5 bases and the J segment 7 bases; nucleotides outside the gene matches: 5. CDR1 and CDR2 (germline): DFQATT, SNEGSKA (reference sequence). CDR3 nucleotide sequence: TGCAGTGCTGCAACTAGCGTAAATGAGCAGTTCTTG. Amino acids: CSAATSVNEQFL.

This clonotype was picked up one time. Germline is not matched at one junction end, which may reflect a read error. V gene TRBV12-3 or TRBV12-4 combines with J gene TRBJ2-1; the D gene is possibly TRBD2 (5 bases). The CDR3 runs to 16 residues. As DNA, the CDR3 is TGTGCCGGCAGTTCCAATAACGGAGGCCCCTACAATGAGCAGTTCTTC. It encodes CAGSSNNGGPYNEQFF.

This clonotype has at least ten counts. V gene TRBV12-3 or TRBV12-4 combines with J gene TRBJ1-2; D is uncertain. The V end lost 5 bases, the J end lost 4 bases, and 5 bases lay between the germline ends. CDR3 size: 11 residues. The CDR3 protein is CASSRLYGYTF. CDR3 sequence (DNA): TGTGCCAGCAGTCGGCTCTATGGCTACACCTTC.

The V gene is TRBV5-1, the J gene TRBJ2-4; D perhaps matches TRBD1 (7 bases). V dropped 2 bases and J dropped 13 bases, with 13 bases sitting between them. Germline CDR1 reads SGHRS; CDR2 reads YFSETQ. The CDR3 runs 12 residues. CDR3 bases: TGCGCCAGCAGCTTTGACCAGGGGGGACAGTACTTC. Its translation is CASSFDQGGQYF.

This sequence joins TRBV28 and TRBJ2-5; possibly TRBD1 for D (6 bases). The CDR3 has 12 residues. Trimming shortened V by 6 bases and J by 4 bases, and 9 bases separated the two germline ends. CDR1 is MDHEN, CDR2 SYDVKM, per germline. The CDR3 region has the DNA TGTGCCAGCAGACAGGGTAGAGAGACCCAGTACTTC. Translating it yields CASRQGRETQYF.

This clonotype was found many times. The V call is TRBV29-1, the J call TRBJ2-4; D remains unclear. Trimming took 4 bases from V and 3 from J, leaving 10 bases between them. The germline V gene encodes CDR1 SQVTM and CDR2 ANQGSEA. This CDR3 region has 13 residues. This chain's CDR3 is CSVGGWGKNIQYF. The CDR3 nucleotides read TGCAGCGTTGGGGGTTGGGGCAAAAACATTCAGTACTTC. Looking up the rest from reference TRBV29-1 and TRBJ2-4 gives the full variable domain: SAVISQKPSRDICQRGTSLTIQCQVDSQVTMMFWYRQQPGQSLTLIATANQGSEATYESGFVIDKFPISRPNLTFSTLTVSNMSPEDSSIYLCSVGGWGKNIQYFGAGTRLSVL.

This clonotype occurred many times. The chain recombines TRBV20-1 with TRBJ2-1; maybe TRBD1 (7 bases). The CDR3 spans 14 residues. Trimming removed 5 bases from V and 1 base from J, with 12 bases in between. From germline, CDR1 is DFQATT and CDR2 SNEGSKA (reference sequence). The CDR3 nucleotides read TGCAGTGCTGCCCAGGGGGGATCCTACAATGAGCAGTTCTTC. Amino acid sequence: CSAAQGGSYNEQFF.

This clonotype was observed a handful of times. A much bigger clone sits one base away, suggesting this may be a read error. The rearrangement uses TRBV12-3 or TRBV12-4 and TRBJ2-1; TRBD1 aligns across 7 bases. Trimming took 5 bases from V and 13 from J; bases not matched to a gene: 20. The CDR3 runs 16 residues. CDR3 nucleotide sequence: TGTGCCAGCAGTCCCGACGGGACAGCGAGCCCAGAGACCCAGTTCTTC. This gives the protein CASSPDGTASPETQFF.

About this clonotype: A read error is possible here, since a much larger clone lies one base away. This chain joins TRBV5-1 and TRBJ2-1, with D possibly TRBD2 on 5 matching bases. The CDR3 is made up of 15 amino acids. Per germline, CDR1 SGHRS and CDR2 YFSETQ. CDR3 nucleotide sequence: TGCGTCAGCAGCCCAGCGGTGAGCTCCTACAATGAGCAGTTCTTC. Translating gives CVSSPAVSSYNEQFF.

V is TRBV20-1 and J is TRBJ2-7, with 8 bases fitting TRBD2. Germline CDR1 is DFQATT and CDR2 is SNEGSKA (reference sequence). CDR3 length: 15 residues. Germline trimming cut 0 bases from V and 7 bases from J; bases unmatched to any gene: 11. Here the CDR3 DNA reads TGCAGTGCTAGAGATAAGTCGAGACTAGCGAGGGAGCAGTACTTC. It encodes CSARDKSRLAREQYF.

The chain uses TRBV4-1 and TRBJ2-4; 7 positions agree with TRBD2. CDR3 size: 16 residues. Germline V lookup: CDR1 MGHRA, CDR2 YSYEKL. J lost 9 bases, V lost 3 bases, and 14 bases had no gene match. CDR3 sequence: CASSQFLAEGPGIQYF. Written as DNA, the CDR3 is TGCGCCAGCAGCCAGTTCCTAGCGGAAGGGCCCGGCATTCAGTACTTC.

A few counts support this clonotype. The junction does not match germline at one end; this may be a read error. The chain joins TRBV18 to TRBJ2-7, with 7 nucleotides matching TRBD1. Germline V gives CDR1 KGHSH, CDR2 LQKENI. The CDR3 consists of 16 residues. The CDR3 DNA reads as TGTGCCAGCTCGCCCCCCCCCTCGACAGGGAGCTACAAGCAGTACTTC. Translation gives CASSPPPSTGSYKQYF.

This clonotype was seen repeatedly, ten times or more. The chain combines TRBV5-1 with TRBJ1-1; a possible D gene is TRBD1 (5 bases). Germline V gives CDR1 SGHRS, CDR2 YFSETQ. There are 15 residues in the CDR3. V was trimmed by 2 bases and J by 1 base, leaving 12 bases between them. The CDR3 sequence is CASSLQAYQNTEAFF. The CDR3 nucleotides read TGCGCCAGCAGCTTACAGGCTTACCAGAACACTGAAGCTTTCTTT.

In its sample, this clonotype was seen many times. This chain uses TRBV6-2 or TRBV6-3 with TRBJ2-1; possibly TRBD1 or TRBD2 for D (5 bases each). This CDR3 is built from 13 residues. In germline, CDR1 is MNHEY, CDR2 SVGEGT. V lost 5 bases and J lost 12, with 17 bases in between. Here the CDR3 DNA reads TGTGCCAGCAGTACGGGGCGACGAGGAGGGCAGTTCTTC. The encoded protein is CASSTGRRGGQFF.

The chain links TRBV11-3 to TRBJ2-1; TRBD1 matches at 9 bases. Germline trimming cut 3 bases from V and 5 bases from J; bases unmatched to any gene: 5. CDR3 length: 15 amino acids. The germline CDR1 and CDR2 sequences are SGHNT and YENEEA. The CDR3 sequence is CASSFPTGGHNEQFF. In DNA, the CDR3 is TGTGCCAGCAGCTTCCCGACAGGGGGGCACAATGAGCAGTTCTTC.

This clonotype showed up just a few times. The chain employs TRBV10-1 and TRBJ2-5, with D possibly called TRBD1 or TRBD2 (5 bases each). The DNA end is more similar to TRBJ2-7, so the J call may be wrong. The CDR3 covers 15 residues. The germline CDR1 and CDR2 sequences are WNHNN and SYGVQD (reference sequence). The chain's CDR3 is CARAPLPGRGYEQYF. Here the CDR3 DNA reads TGCGCCAGAGCCCCCCTTCCGGGACGGGGTTACGAGCAGTACTTC.

The V gene is TRBV5-1, the J gene TRBJ1-4, with D unresolved. This CDR3 contains 13 residues. Germline CDR1 and CDR2: SGHRS and YFSETQ. V lost 7 bases to trimming and J lost 6 bases, with 13 bases between them. CDR3 DNA: TGCGCCAGCCGGACGGGCCAGGATGAAAAACTGTTTTTT. Its protein is CASRTGQDEKLFF. The full variable domain, completed using reference TRBV5-1 and TRBJ1-4, is KAGVTQTPRYLIKTRGQQVTLSCSPISGHRSVSWYQQTPGQGLQFLFEYFSETQRNKGNFPGRFSGRQFSNSRSEMNVSTLELGDSALYLCASRTGQDEKLFFGSGTQLSVL.

The chain links TRBV2 to TRBJ2-5; no clear D. Germline CDR1 and CDR2: SNHLY and FYNNEI. Trimming left V 2 bases short and J 5 bases short, with 12 bases between. The CDR3 contains 14 residues. The CDR3 nucleotides read TGTGCCAGCAGTGAATGGTCAGGCGGTGAGACCCAGTACTTC. Residues: CASSEWSGGETQYF. The whole variable domain, filled in from reference TRBV2 and TRBJ2-5, reads EPEVTQTPSHQVTQMGQEVILRCVPISNHLYFYWYRQILGQKVEFLVSFYNNEISEKSEIFDDQFSVERPDGSNFTLKIRSTKLEDSAMYFCASSEWSGGETQYFGPGTRLLVL.

Details on this clonotype: Mismatch with germline at one junction end may stem from a read error. The chain uses TRBV20-1 and TRBJ2-7; 11 nucleotides agree with TRBD2. This CDR3 spans 16 amino acids. Germline V gene lookup returns CDR1 DFQATT and CDR2 SNEGSKA (reference sequence). The CDR3 here is CSARDPLAGGAYERYF. CDR3 in DNA: TGCAGTGCTAGAGATCCTCTAGCGGGAGGCGCCTACGAGCGGTACTTC.

V usage is TRBV6-2 or TRBV6-3 and J usage is TRBJ1-6, with D possibly TRBD1 on 5 matching bases. The CDR3 covers 16 residues. Germline V CDR1 and CDR2: MNHEY, SVGEGT. The V and J ends lost 2 bases and 7 bases respectively, with 15 bases between them. CDR3 in amino acids: CASSYHTDGGNSPLHF. The CDR3 DNA follows: TGTGCCAGCAGTTACCATACAGACGGGGGAAATTCACCCCTCCACTTT.

CDR3 nucleotides: TGTGCCAGCAGCCTCGGACAGGGCGGGGGCCAAGAGACCCAGTACTTC. Protein product: CASSLGQGGGQETQYF. The J gene is TRBJ2-5, the V gene TRBV3-1; a weak D match, TRBD1 (8 bases). The CDR3 is 16 residues long. Germline CDR1 reads LGHDT; CDR2 reads YNNKEL (reference sequence). Trimming cost V 4 bases and J 1 base, with 16 bases left between them.

This clonotype showed up just once. Just one base apart from a much larger clone, this may be a read error. This sequence joins TRBV7-9 and TRBJ2-7, with D perhaps being TRBD1 or TRBD2 (5 bases each). Germline CDR1 reads SEHNR; CDR2 reads FQNEAQ (reference sequence). The CDR3 loop spans 15 amino acids. The germline V and J ends were trimmed by 6 bases and 3 bases, with 18 bases remaining between them. The CDR3 DNA sequence: TGTGCCAGCAGTCCACCCTTGGGACGCCGCTACGAGCAGTACTTC. This translates into CASSPPLGRRYEQYF.

Many counts were recorded for this clonotype. This rearrangement joins TRBV29-1 to TRBJ1-2; D gene ambiguous. CDR3 length equals 11 residues. V dropped 4 bases and J dropped 2 bases, with 5 bases sitting between them. From germline, CDR1 is SQVTM and CDR2 ANQGSEA. In nucleotides, the CDR3 is TGCAGCGTTGTTGAGAACTATGGCTACACCTTC. Translated: CSVVENYGYTF.

On this clonotype: At one boundary the junction diverges from the germline segment, which might be a read error. This chain connects TRBV25-1 to TRBJ2-3, with D unresolved. Germline V gene data show CDR1 as MGHDK and CDR2 as SYGVNS. CDR3 size: 13 residues. For the CDR3, the DNA is TGTGCCGGCAGTGACCGCCGCACAGATACGCAGTATTTT. Protein sequence: CAGSDRRTDTQYF.

This clonotype was recorded once. The chain recombines TRBV20-1 with TRBJ2-2; no definite D call. V was shortened by 6 bases and J by 6 bases, with 11 bases between the two germline ends. Germline V gene lookup returns CDR1 DFQATT and CDR2 SNEGSKA (reference sequence). This CDR3 has 12 residues. The CDR3 sequence: CSAHLAAGELFF. The CDR3 region has the DNA TGCAGTGCCCACCTGGCGGCCGGGGAGCTGTTTTTT.

This clonotype was counted at least ten times. The V call is TRBV7-3, the J call TRBJ2-7; D is perhaps TRBD1 or TRBD2 (5 bases each). Trimming took 5 bases from V and 7 from J, leaving 15 bases between them. This CDR3 spans 13 amino acids. Germline CDR1 SGHTA, CDR2 FQGTGA. Written as DNA, the CDR3 is TGTGCCAGCAGCCGCACCGGGACGAGAGAGCAGTACTTC. Residues: CASSRTGTREQYF.